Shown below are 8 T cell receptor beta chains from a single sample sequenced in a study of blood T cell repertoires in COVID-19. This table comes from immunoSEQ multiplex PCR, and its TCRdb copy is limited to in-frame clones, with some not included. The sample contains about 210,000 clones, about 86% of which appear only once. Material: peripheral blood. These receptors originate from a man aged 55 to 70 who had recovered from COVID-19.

Written as DNA, the CDR3 is TGTGCCAGCAGCGTGGGACTAGCGGGGGCGAACACCGGGGAGCTGTTTTTT. Encoded protein: CASSVGLAGANTGELFF. The rearrangement links TRBV9 to TRBJ2-2; 14 nucleotides align to TRBD2. Germline CDR1 SGDLS, CDR2 YYNGEE. This CDR3 comprises 17 residues. Losses at the gene ends were 2 bases for V and 0 bases for J; bases not matched to a gene: 0.

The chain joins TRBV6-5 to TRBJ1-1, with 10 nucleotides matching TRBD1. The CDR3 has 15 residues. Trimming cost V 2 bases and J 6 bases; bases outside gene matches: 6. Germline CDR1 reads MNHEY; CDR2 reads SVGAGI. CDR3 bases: TGTGCCAGCAGTTACCCGGGACAGGGGAGGCCTGAAGCTTTCTTT. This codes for CASSYPGQGRPEAFF.

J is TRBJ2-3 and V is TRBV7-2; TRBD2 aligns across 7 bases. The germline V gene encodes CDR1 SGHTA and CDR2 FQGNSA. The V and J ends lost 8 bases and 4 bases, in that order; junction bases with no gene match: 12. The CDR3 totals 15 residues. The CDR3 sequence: CASQLAGGRPDTQYF. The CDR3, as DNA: TGTGCCAGCCAGTTAGCGGGTGGGAGGCCAGATACGCAGTATTTT.

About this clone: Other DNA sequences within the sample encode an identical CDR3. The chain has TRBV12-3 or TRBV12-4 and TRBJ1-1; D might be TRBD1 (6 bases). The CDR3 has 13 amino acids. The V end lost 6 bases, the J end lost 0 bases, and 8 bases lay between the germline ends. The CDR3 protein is CASRGQLNTEAFF. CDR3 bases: TGTGCCAGCAGAGGACAGTTGAACACTGAAGCTTTCTTT.

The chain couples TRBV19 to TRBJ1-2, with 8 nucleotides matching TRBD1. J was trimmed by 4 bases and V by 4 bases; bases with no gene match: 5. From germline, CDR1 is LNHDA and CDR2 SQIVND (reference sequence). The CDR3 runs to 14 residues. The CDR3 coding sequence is TGTGCCAGTAGTAGGAGAACAGGGGGCTATGGCTACACCTTC. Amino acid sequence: CASSRRTGGYGYTF.

Here the CDR3 reads CASSVMTGGTNEKLFF. The DNA for the CDR3 is TGTGCCAGCAGTGTTATGACTGGGGGGACTAATGAAAAACTGTTTTTT. The chain joins TRBV6-1 to TRBJ1-4, with D maybe TRBD1 (5 bases). The CDR3 length is 16 residues. V gave up 4 bases and J gave up 2 bases, with 14 bases separating them. Germline V gives CDR1 MNHNS, CDR2 SASEGT.

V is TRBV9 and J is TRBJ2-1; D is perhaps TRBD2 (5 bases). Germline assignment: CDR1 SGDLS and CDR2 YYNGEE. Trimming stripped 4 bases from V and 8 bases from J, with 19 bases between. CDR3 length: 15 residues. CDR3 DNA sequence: TGTGCCAGCAGCAAACGGACTCTGGGAGTCGATGAGCAGTTCTTC. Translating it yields CASSKRTLGVDEQFF.

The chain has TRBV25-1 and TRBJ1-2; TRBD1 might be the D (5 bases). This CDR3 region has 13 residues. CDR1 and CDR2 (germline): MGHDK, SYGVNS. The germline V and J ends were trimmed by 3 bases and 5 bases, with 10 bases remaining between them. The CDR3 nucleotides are TGTGCCAGCAGTGATTGGGGGGGGTATGGCTACACCTTC. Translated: CASSDWGGYGYTF.